The next 29 T cell receptor beta chains were all read from a single sample in a study of blood T cell repertoires in COVID-19. The repertoire was sequenced with immunoSEQ multiplex PCR; TCRdb's copy has only in-frame clones and lacks some. The data show some 150,000 clones, almost 80% seen once. Sequencing was done on a sample of peripheral blood. These receptors were obtained from a man over 45 with active or convalescent COVID-19.

The chain joins TRBV6-5 to TRBJ2-7; 8 bases agree with TRBD1. Germline values: CDR1 MNHEY, CDR2 SVGAGI. This CDR3 region has 13 residues. V was clipped by 10 bases and J by 1 base; unmatched bases: 6. The CDR3 protein is CATETGVSYEQYF. The CDR3 DNA follows: TGTGCCACCGAGACAGGGGTTTCCTACGAGCAGTACTTC.

This chain joins TRBV9 and TRBJ2-3, with 13 positions matching TRBD2. The CDR3 loop spans 16 amino acids. V shed 4 bases, J shed 2 bases, and the junction held 4 bases outside the gene matches. Germline V gene sequence: CDR1 SGDLS, CDR2 YYNGEE. CDR3 bases: TGTGCCAGCAGCTCGGGACTAGCGGGAATCACAGATACGCAGTATTTT. It is translated as CASSSGLAGITDTQYF.

The V call is TRBV9, the J call TRBJ1-1; a weak D match, TRBD1 (5 bases). Germline V CDR1 and CDR2: SGDLS, YYNGEE. Trimming took 4 bases from V and 0 from J, leaving 7 bases between them. The CDR3 is 13 amino acids. The CDR3 loop is CASSSGVNTEAFF. The CDR3 bases are TGTGCCAGCAGCTCGGGGGTGAACACTGAAGCTTTCTTT. The full variable domain, in which reference TRBV9 and TRBJ1-1 provide the parts outside the CDR3, is DSGVTQTPKHLITATGQRVTLRCSPRSGDLSVYWYQQSLDQGLQFLIQYYNGEERAKGNILERFSAQQFPDLHSELNLSSLELGDSALYFCASSSGVNTEAFFGQGTRLTVV.

The chain links TRBV6-5 to TRBJ2-7; the D is unclear. Trimming left V 4 bases short and J 3 bases short, with 10 bases between. The CDR3 has 13 amino acids. Germline CDR1 MNHEY, CDR2 SVGAGI. The CDR3 spells CASSFASDYEQYF. Here the CDR3 DNA reads TGTGCCAGCAGTTTCGCATCAGACTACGAGCAGTACTTC.

The chain employs TRBV11-2 and TRBJ1-3; D might be TRBD1 (6 bases). Trimming took 1 base from V and 4 from J, leaving 20 bases between them. The germline CDR1 and CDR2 sequences are SGHAT and FQNNGV. The CDR3 loop spans 18 amino acids. CDR3 amino acids: CASSLAPRGPFRGNTIYF. DNA for the CDR3: TGTGCCAGCAGCTTAGCCCCGCGGGGGCCCTTCAGAGGAAACACCATATATTTT.

This clone was detected only a few times. V gene TRBV19 combines with J gene TRBJ1-5; D is unclear. The ends were cut back, 5 bases at V and 3 bases at J, with 14 bases in the middle. The germline CDR1 and CDR2 sequences are LNHDA and SQIVND (reference sequence). The CDR3 loop spans 15 amino acids. CDR3 in amino acids: CASSQNRVPNQPQHF. Here the CDR3 DNA reads TGTGCCAGTAGTCAAAACAGAGTCCCCAATCAGCCCCAGCATTTT.

The J gene is TRBJ2-7, the V gene TRBV18; TRBD2 might be the D (5 bases). The length of the CDR3 is 13 residues. Germline CDR1 reads KGHSH; CDR2 reads LQKENI. Trimming cost V 6 bases and J 2 bases, with 11 bases left between them. CDR3 region: CASSRRAAYEQYF. The CDR3 DNA reads as TGTGCCAGCTCCCGGCGGGCCGCCTACGAGCAGTACTTC. The complete variable domain, with remaining parts taken from reference TRBV18 and TRBJ2-7, reads NAGVMQNPRHLVRRRGQEARLRCSPMKGHSHVYWYRQLPEEGLKFMVYLQKENIIDESGMPKERFSAEFPKEGPSILRIQQVVRGDSAAYFCASSRRAAYEQYFGPGTRLTVT.

This clone was counted a single time. The V gene is TRBV7-3, the J gene TRBJ2-1; a weak D match, TRBD2 (6 bases). Germline V gene lookup returns CDR1 SGHTA and CDR2 FQGTGA. The length of the CDR3 is 15 residues. V gave up 2 bases and J gave up 3 bases, with 11 bases separating them. In nucleotides, the CDR3 is TGTGCCAGCAGCTTAGGGCGGGGACTCTACAATGAGCAGTTCTTC. This codes for CASSLGRGLYNEQFF.

The chain has TRBV18 and TRBJ2-1; TRBD1 matches 7 bases. CDR3 length equals 14 residues. Per germline, CDR1 KGHSH and CDR2 LQKENI. V lost 2 bases to trimming and J lost 10 bases; unmatched junction nucleotides: 8. In DNA, the CDR3 is TGTGCCAGCTCACCAGTGACAGGGTCTTGGGAGCAGTTCTTC. Encoded protein: CASSPVTGSWEQFF.

V usage is TRBV2 and J usage is TRBJ2-1, with 7 bases lining up with TRBD2. Trimming cost V 2 bases and J 0 bases; bases outside gene matches: 10. The germline gives CDR1 SNHLY, CDR2 FYNNEI. The CDR3 is 18 residues long. The CDR3 region is CASSELASGGSSYNEQFF. CDR3 in DNA: TGTGCCAGCAGTGAACTTGCTAGCGGAGGGAGCTCCTACAATGAGCAGTTCTTC. The full variable domain, with the rest looked up from reference TRBV2 and TRBJ2-1, is EPEVTQTPSHQVTQMGQEVILRCVPISNHLYFYWYRQILGQKVEFLVSFYNNEISEKSEIFDDQFSVERPDGSNFTLKIRSTKLEDSAMYFCASSELASGGSSYNEQFFGPGTRLTVL.

The chain combines TRBV28 with TRBJ1-5; TRBD1 matches at 7 bases. This CDR3 has 15 amino acids. Germline CDR1 and CDR2: MDHEN and SYDVKM. With 7 bases clipped from V and 6 bases from J, the junction kept 12 bases outside the gene matches. Written as DNA, the CDR3 is TGTGCCAGCACCCTGGAGGCAGGGGGAGGTCAGCCCCAGCATTTT. Its translation: CASTLEAGGGQPQHF. Supplemented by reference TRBV28 and TRBJ1-5, the full variable domain reads DVKVTQSSRYLVKRTGEKVFLECVQDMDHENMFWYRQDPGLGLRLIYFSYDVKMKEKGDIPEGYSVSREKKERFSLILESASTNQTSMYLCASTLEAGGGQPQHFGDGTRLSIL.

The CDR3 reads CAWRASGRQRDGYTF. As DNA, the CDR3 is TGTGCCTGGAGGGCTTCAGGGAGGCAAAGGGATGGCTACACCTTC. The V call is TRBV30, the J call TRBJ1-2; D perhaps matches TRBD1 (5 bases). CDR1 is GTSNPN, CDR2 SVGIG, per germline (reference sequence). The CDR3 totals 15 residues. V lost 3 bases, J lost 6 bases, and 20 bases lay in between.

This clone came up a few times. The V gene is TRBV27, the J gene TRBJ2-1; 12 positions agree with TRBD2. The CDR3 runs 14 residues. From germline, CDR1 is MNHEY and CDR2 SMNVEV (reference sequence). The J segment lost 8 bases and the V segment lost 6 bases, leaving 5 bases of the junction unmatched. For the CDR3, the DNA is TGTGCCAGCAGCCGACTAGCGGGAGTCCATGAGCAGTTCTTC. Translating it yields CASSRLAGVHEQFF.

Comment on this clone: The junction departs from germline at one end; a sequencing error may be responsible. The rearrangement links TRBV7-2 to TRBJ2-1; 10 bases line up with TRBD2. The CDR3 extends over 12 amino acids. Germline CDR1 is SGHTA and CDR2 is FQGNSA. CDR3 nucleotides: TGTGCCAGCAGCTTGGCTAGCGGGAGCCGTGTCTTC. Protein product: CASSLASGSRVF.

V gene TRBV3-1 (or the pseudogene TRBV3-2) combines with J gene TRBJ1-1; the match to TRBD1 covers 7 bases. Germline V CDR1 and CDR2: LGHDT, YNNKEL (reference sequence). V dropped 5 bases and J dropped 4; count of bases not matched to a gene: 7. This CDR3 has 14 amino acids. CDR3 loop: CASSDGTVFTEAFF. The DNA of the CDR3 is TGTGCCAGCAGCGACGGGACAGTTTTCACTGAAGCTTTCTTT.

In DNA, the CDR3 is TGTGCCAGCAGCCAAGATCAGGTGAATCAGCCCCAGCATTTT. It is translated as CASSQDQVNQPQHF. The chain joins TRBV3-1 (or the pseudogene TRBV3-2) to TRBJ1-5; D uncertain. This CDR3 spans 14 amino acids. In germline, CDR1 is LGHDT, CDR2 YNNKEL (reference sequence). The V gene lost 0 bases and the J gene lost 4 bases, with 7 bases spanning the gap.

The chain uses TRBV6-6 and TRBJ2-7, with 12 bases fitting TRBD1. V shed 10 bases, J shed 0 bases, and the junction held 7 bases outside the gene matches. This CDR3 contains 15 residues. Germline V CDR1 and CDR2: MNHNY, SVGAGI (reference sequence). The CDR3 reads CATGTGGRSSYEQYF. The DNA for the CDR3 is TGTGCCACCGGGACAGGGGGCAGGAGCTCCTACGAGCAGTACTTC.

The CDR3 here is CASSLSGTAYNEQFF. The DNA for the CDR3 is TGTGCCAGCAGCCTTTCCGGGACAGCCTACAATGAGCAGTTCTTC. V and J are TRBV5-4 and TRBJ2-1; TRBD1 matches at 7 bases. Germline V CDR1 and CDR2: SGHNT, YYREEE (reference sequence). The ends lost 4 bases at V and 2 bases at J; junction bases unmatched: 6. This CDR3 region has 15 residues.

Many counts were recorded for this clone. This chain connects TRBV4-1 to TRBJ2-7; 10 nucleotides align to TRBD2. Trimming cost V 0 bases and J 6 bases; bases outside gene matches: 5. Germline V CDR1 and CDR2: MGHRA, YSYEKL. The CDR3 is made up of 15 amino acids. The CDR3 sequence: CASSQEGASGSEQYF. CDR3 nucleotides: TGCGCCAGCAGCCAAGAAGGGGCTAGCGGGAGCGAGCAGTACTTC.

The chain is built from TRBV9 and TRBJ1-3; 7 nucleotides align to TRBD1. V lost 3 bases and J lost 0; bases outside the gene matches: 9. The CDR3 spans 17 residues. The germline gives CDR1 SGDLS, CDR2 YYNGEE. CDR3 in DNA: TGTGCCAGCAGCGCAAAGACAGGGCAAGTCTCTGGAAACACCATATATTTT. This gives the protein CASSAKTGQVSGNTIYF. Drawing the rest from reference TRBV9 and TRBJ1-3, the complete variable domain is DSGVTQTPKHLITATGQRVTLRCSPRSGDLSVYWYQQSLDQGLQFLIQYYNGEERAKGNILERFSAQQFPDLHSELNLSSLELGDSALYFCASSAKTGQVSGNTIYFGEGSWLTVV.

This clone was counted only a few times. The genes are TRBV7-8 and TRBJ2-2, with D perhaps matching TRBD1 (6 bases). Germline CDR1 is SGHVS and CDR2 is FQNEAQ. This CDR3 has 17 amino acids. V lost 3 bases, J lost 0 bases, and 14 bases lay in between. This chain's CDR3 is CASSFIYRVTNTGELFF. In nucleotides, the CDR3 is TGTGCCAGCAGCTTCATCTACAGGGTCACGAACACCGGGGAGCTGTTTTTT.

The chain is built from TRBV28 and TRBJ2-4; a possible D gene is TRBD2 (6 bases). The CDR3 is 16 amino acids. Per germline, CDR1 MDHEN and CDR2 SYDVKM. The ends were cut back, 5 bases at V and 1 base at J, with 15 bases in the middle. DNA for the CDR3: TGTGCCAGCAGTCCGTTGGGGGGTGGGGCCAAAAACATTCAGTACTTC. It encodes CASSPLGGGAKNIQYF.

The chain uses TRBV21-1 and TRBJ2-3; no DNA check was done on the table's D call, TRBD2. TRBV21-1 is given as a pseudogene. The CDR3 is made up of 17 amino acids. The CDR3 nucleotides are TGTGCCAGCAGCAAAGGGGGCGGGGTAGCTAGCACAGATACGCAGTATTTT. Protein sequence: CASSKGGGVASTDTQYF.

The chain links TRBV30 to TRBJ1-5; no definite D call. From germline, CDR1 is GTSNPN and CDR2 SVGIG (reference sequence). Trimming removed 0 bases at V and 0 bases at J, with 6 bases between. This CDR3 region has 14 residues. In DNA form, the CDR3 reads TGTGCCTGGAGTGTGAGGGTTAGCAATCAGCCCCAGCATTTT. Translating it yields CAWSVRVSNQPQHF.

In DNA form, the CDR3 reads TGTGCCATCAGGAGGGGGCCGGACACAGATACGCAGTATTTT. This codes for CAIRRGPDTDTQYF. The chain combines TRBV10-3 with TRBJ2-3, with 7 bases identical to TRBD1. With V trimmed by 6 bases and J by 2 bases, 5 bases remained unmatched. Germline V gives CDR1 ENHRY, CDR2 SYGVKD. This CDR3 comprises 14 residues.

The V gene is TRBV2, the J gene TRBJ2-1, with 7 positions matching TRBD2. In germline, CDR1 is SNHLY, CDR2 FYNNEI. The CDR3 totals 11 residues. J was trimmed by 9 bases and V by 8 bases; bases with no gene match: 4. The DNA of the CDR3 is TGTGCCAGCGGGGGGGGTCCTGAGCAGTTCTTC. This codes for CASGGGPEQFF.

The gene calls are TRBV30 and TRBJ1-2, with D tentatively TRBD1 (6 bases). The germline CDR1 and CDR2 sequences are GTSNPN and SVGIG (reference sequence). The CDR3 runs 16 residues. V was shortened by 0 bases and J by 8 bases, with 22 bases between the two germline ends. The CDR3 loop reads CAWSVEVDGGAEGYTF. DNA of the CDR3: TGTGCCTGGAGTGTAGAGGTGGATGGGGGGGCGGAAGGCTACACCTTC.

The chain carries TRBV11-2 and TRBJ2-2; no firm D call. The CDR3 covers 17 residues. Germline CDR1 is SGHAT and CDR2 is FQNNGV. V was pared by 5 bases and J by 7 bases, with 23 bases between. CDR3 protein: CASSTPLGDVVGGELFF. The CDR3 DNA is TGTGCCAGCAGCACGCCACTCGGAGACGTCGTAGGCGGGGAGCTGTTTTTT.

The rearrangement joins TRBV9 to TRBJ2-7; 7 positions match TRBD2. The CDR3 is made up of 13 amino acids. After removal of 0 bases from V and 7 bases from J, the junction contained 4 bases not matched to a gene. CDR1 and CDR2 (germline): SGDLS, YYNGEE. Here the CDR3 DNA reads TGTGCCAGCAGCGTAGCTTTCGGGGGGGAGCAGTACTTC. The encoded protein is CASSVAFGGEQYF.